This T cell receptor (beta chain) was sequenced for a study of OX40 agonist ivuxolimab in advanced cancers. Repertoires were generated with immunoSEQ multiplex PCR, while TCRdb's copy carries only in-frame clones and drops some. This table has 70,000 to 95,000 clones, 75% to 95% appearing once. Trimming took 5 bases from V and 1 from J, leaving 8 bases between them. Germline assignment: CDR1 SGHTA and CDR2 FQGNSA. This CDR3 region has 14 residues. This sequence joins TRBV7-2 and TRBJ2-2, with D possibly matching TRBD1 (5 bases). This clonotype originated in an adult with an advanced solid tumor such as melanoma, head and neck, liver or kidney cancer. Sequences were derived from CD4+ or CD8+ T cells sorted from blood, sampled in a trial of the OX40 agonist ivuxolimab. The CDR3 loop reads CASSPTGNTGELFF. CDR3 DNA sequence: TGTGCCAGCAGCCCAACAGGGAACACCGGGGAGCTGTTTTTT.